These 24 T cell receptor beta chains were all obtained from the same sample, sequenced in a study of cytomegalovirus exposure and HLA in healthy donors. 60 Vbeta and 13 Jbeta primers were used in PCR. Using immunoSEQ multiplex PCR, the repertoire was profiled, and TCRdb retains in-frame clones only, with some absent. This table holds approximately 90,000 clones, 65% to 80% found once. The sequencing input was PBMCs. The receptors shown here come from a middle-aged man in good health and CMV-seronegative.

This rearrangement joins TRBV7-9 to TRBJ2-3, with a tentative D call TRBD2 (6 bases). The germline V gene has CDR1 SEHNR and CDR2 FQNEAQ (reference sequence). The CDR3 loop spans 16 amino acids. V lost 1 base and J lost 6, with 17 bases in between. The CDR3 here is CASSLVGTGPTDTQYF. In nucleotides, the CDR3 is TGTGCCAGCAGCTTAGTCGGGACTGGACCCACCGATACGCAGTATTTT.

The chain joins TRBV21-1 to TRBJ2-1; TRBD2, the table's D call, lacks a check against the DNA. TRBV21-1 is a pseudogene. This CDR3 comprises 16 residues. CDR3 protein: CASSIRLAGWPNEQFF. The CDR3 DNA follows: TGTGCCAGCAGCATCCGACTAGCGGGGTGGCCCAATGAGCAGTTCTTC.

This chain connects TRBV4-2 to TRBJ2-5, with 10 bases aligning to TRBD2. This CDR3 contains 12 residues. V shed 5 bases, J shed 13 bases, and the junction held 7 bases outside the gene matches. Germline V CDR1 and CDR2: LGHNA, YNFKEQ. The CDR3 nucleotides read TGTGCCAGCAGCGGCAGGGGACTAGCGCCGTACTTC. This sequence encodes CASSGRGLAPYF.

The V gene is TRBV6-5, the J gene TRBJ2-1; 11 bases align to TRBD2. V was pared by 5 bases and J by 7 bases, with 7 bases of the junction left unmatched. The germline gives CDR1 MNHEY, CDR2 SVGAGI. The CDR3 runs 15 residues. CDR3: CASSGIAGGRNEQFF. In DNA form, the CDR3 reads TGTGCCAGCAGTGGGATAGCGGGGGGGAGGAATGAGCAGTTCTTC.

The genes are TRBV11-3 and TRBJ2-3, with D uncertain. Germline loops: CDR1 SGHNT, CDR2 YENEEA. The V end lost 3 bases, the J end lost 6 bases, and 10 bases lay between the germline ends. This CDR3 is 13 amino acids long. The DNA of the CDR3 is TGTGCCAGCAGCTTGAGGTCCTGGGATACGCAGTATTTT. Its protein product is CASSLRSWDTQYF.

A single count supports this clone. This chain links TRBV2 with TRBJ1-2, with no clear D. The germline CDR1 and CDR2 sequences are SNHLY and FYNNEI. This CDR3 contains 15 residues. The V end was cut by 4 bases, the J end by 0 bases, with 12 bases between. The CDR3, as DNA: TGTGCCAGCAGTGGGGTGGCAGGTCCTAACTATGGCTACACCTTC. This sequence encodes CASSGVAGPNYGYTF.

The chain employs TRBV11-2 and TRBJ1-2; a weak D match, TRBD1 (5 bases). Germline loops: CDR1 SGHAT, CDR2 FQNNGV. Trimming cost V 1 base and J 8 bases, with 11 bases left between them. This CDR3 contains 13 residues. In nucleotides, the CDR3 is TGTGCCAGCAGCTTAGGCGGAGGGACGGGCTACACCTTC. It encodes CASSLGGGTGYTF.

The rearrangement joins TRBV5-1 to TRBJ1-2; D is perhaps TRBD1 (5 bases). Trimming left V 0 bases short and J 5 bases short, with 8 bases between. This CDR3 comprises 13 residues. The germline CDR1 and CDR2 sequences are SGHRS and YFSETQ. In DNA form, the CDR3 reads TGCGCCAGCAGCTTGGCACAGGCTTATGGCTACACCTTC. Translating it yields CASSLAQAYGYTF.

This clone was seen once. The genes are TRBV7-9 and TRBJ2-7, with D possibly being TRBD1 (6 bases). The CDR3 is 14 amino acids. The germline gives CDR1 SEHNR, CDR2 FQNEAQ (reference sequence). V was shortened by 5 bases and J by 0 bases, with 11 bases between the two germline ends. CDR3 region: CASSLGQSSYEQYF. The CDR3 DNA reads TGTGCCAGCAGCCTCGGACAGAGCTCCTACGAGCAGTACTTC.

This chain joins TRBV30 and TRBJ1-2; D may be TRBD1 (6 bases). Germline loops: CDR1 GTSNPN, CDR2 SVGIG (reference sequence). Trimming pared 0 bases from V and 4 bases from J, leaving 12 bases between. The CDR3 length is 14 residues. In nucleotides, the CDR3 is TGTGCCTGGAGTGTGGCAGGGGCGGGCTATGGCTACACCTTC. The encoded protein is CAWSVAGAGYGYTF.

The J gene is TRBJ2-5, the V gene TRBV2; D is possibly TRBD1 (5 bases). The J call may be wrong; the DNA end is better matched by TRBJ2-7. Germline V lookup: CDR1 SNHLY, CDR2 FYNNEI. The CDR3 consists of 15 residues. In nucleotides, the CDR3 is TGTGCCAGCAGAGTCAGTGGGATGGGGCTCTACGAGCAGTACTTC. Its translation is CASRVSGMGLYEQYF.

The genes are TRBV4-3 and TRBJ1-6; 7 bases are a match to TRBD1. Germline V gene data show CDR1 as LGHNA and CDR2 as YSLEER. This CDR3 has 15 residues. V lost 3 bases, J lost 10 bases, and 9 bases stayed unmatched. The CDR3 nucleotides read TGCGCCAGCAGCCAGAACAGGGGTTTTGGGTCACCCCTCCACTTT. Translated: CASSQNRGFGSPLHF.

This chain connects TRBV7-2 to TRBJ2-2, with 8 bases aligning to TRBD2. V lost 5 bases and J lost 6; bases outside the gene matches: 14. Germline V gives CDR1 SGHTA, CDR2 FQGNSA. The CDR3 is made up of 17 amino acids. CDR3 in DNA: TGTGCCAGCAGCCCTGGACGGGGGGGGGCCCCCCCCGGGGAGCTGTTTTTT. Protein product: CASSPGRGGAPPGELFF.

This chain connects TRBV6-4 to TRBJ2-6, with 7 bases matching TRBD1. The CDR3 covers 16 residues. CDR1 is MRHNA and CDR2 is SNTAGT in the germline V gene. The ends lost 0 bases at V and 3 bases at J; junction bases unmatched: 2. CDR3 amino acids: CASSDSTGNGANVLTF. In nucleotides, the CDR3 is TGTGCCAGCAGTGACTCGACAGGGAATGGGGCCAACGTCCTGACTTTC.

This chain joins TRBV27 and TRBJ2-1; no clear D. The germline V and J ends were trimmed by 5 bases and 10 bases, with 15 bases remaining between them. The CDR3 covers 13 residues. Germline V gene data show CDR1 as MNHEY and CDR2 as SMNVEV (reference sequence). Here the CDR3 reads CASSPRIGWEQFF. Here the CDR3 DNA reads TGTGCCAGCAGTCCTAGGATTGGGTGGGAGCAGTTCTTC.

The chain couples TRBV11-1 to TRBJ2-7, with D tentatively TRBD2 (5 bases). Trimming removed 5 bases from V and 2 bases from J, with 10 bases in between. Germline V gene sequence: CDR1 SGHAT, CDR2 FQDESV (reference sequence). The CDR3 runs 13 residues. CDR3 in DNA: TGTGCCAGCAGCCTCTCGCGGGCCTACGAGCAGTACTTC. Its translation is CASSLSRAYEQYF.

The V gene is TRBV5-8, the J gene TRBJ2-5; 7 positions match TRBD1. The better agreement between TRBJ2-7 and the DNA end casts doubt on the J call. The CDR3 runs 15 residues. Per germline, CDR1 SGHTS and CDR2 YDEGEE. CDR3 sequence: CASSRRQGGTYEQYF. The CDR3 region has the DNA TGTGCCAGCAGCCGCAGACAGGGCGGAACCTACGAGCAGTACTTC.

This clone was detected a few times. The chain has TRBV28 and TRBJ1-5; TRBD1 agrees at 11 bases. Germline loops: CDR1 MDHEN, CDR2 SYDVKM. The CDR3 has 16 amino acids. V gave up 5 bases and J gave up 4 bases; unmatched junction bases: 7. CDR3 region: CASSPGGTGGNQPQHF. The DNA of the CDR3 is TGTGCCAGCAGTCCTGGGGGGACAGGGGGGAATCAGCCCCAGCATTTT.

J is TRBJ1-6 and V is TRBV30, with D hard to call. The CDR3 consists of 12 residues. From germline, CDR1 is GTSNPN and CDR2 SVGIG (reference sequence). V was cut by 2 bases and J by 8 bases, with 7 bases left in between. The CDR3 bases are TGTGCCTGGAGTTATACTTATTCACCCCTCCACTTT. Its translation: CAWSYTYSPLHF. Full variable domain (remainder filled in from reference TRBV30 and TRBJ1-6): SQTIHQWPATLVQPVGSPLSLECTVEGTSNPNLYWYRQAAGRGLQLLFYSVGIGQISSEVPQNLSASRPQDRQFILSSKKLLLSDSGFYLCAWSYTYSPLHFGNGTRLTVT.

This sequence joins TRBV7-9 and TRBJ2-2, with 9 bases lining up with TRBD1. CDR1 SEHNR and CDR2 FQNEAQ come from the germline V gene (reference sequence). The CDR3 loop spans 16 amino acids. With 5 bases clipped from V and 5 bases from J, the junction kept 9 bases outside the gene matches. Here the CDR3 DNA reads TGTGCCAGCAGCGCCACAGGGGGCCTTATTACCGGGGAGCTGTTTTTT. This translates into CASSATGGLITGELFF.

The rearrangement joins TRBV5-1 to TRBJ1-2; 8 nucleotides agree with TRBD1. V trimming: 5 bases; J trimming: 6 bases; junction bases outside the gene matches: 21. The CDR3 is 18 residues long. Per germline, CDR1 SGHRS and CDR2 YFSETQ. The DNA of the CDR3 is TGCGCCAGCAGGGAAATTATGGACAGGGTTAAGATCCAAAATGGCTACACCTTC. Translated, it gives CASREIMDRVKIQNGYTF. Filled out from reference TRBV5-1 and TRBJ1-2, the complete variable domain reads KAGVTQTPRYLIKTRGQQVTLSCSPISGHRSVSWYQQTPGQGLQFLFEYFSETQRNKGNFPGRFSGRQFSNSRSEMNVSTLELGDSALYLCASREIMDRVKIQNGYTFGSGTRLTVV.

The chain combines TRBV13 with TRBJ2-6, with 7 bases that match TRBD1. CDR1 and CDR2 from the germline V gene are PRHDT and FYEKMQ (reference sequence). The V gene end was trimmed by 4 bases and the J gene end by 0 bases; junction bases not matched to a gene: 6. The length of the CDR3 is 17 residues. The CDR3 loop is CASSSGTASSGANVLTF. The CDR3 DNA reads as TGTGCCAGCAGCTCCGGGACAGCGAGCTCTGGGGCCAACGTCCTGACTTTC.

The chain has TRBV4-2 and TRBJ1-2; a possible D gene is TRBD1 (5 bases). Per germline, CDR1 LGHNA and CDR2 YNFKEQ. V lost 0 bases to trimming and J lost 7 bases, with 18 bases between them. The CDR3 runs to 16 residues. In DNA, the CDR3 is TGTGCCAGCAGCCAAGATAGAGAGGGACTCCTCTCTGGCTACACCTTC. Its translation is CASSQDREGLLSGYTF.

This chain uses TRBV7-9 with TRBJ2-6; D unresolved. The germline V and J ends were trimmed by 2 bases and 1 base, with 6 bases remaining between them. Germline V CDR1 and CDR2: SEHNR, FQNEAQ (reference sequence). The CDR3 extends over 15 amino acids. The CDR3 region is CASSLSPSGANVLTF. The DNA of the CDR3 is TGTGCCAGCAGCTTATCTCCTTCTGGGGCCAACGTCCTGACTTTC.